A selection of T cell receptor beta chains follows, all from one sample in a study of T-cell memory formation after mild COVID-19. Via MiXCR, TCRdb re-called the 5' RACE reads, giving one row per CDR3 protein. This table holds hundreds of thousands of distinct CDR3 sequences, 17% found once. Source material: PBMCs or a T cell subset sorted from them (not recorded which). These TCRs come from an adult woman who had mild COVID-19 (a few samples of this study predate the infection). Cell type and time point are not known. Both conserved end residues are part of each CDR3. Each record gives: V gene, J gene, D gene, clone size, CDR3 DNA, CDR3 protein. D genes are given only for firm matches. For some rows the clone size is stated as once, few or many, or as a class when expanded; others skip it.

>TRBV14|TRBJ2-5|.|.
TGTGCCAGCAGCCATTCGACGCAGACCCAGTACTTC
CASSHSTQTQYF
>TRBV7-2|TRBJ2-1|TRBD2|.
TGTGCCAGCAGCTTAGTAGCGGGAGGGCTAAGATCCTACAATGAGCAGTTCTTC
CASSLVAGGLRSYNEQFF
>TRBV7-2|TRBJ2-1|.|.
TGTGCCAGCAGCTTCCAGGGATCCAATGAGCAGTTCTTC
CASSFQGSNEQFF
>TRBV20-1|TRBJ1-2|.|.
TGCAGTGCTCCCCCCCGGAGGCGGGCTACAAACTTCTATGGCTACACCTTC
CSAPPRRRATNFYGYTF
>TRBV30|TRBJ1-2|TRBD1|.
TGTGCCTGGGACCCGGGACAGGATAACTATGGCTACACCTTC
CAWDPGQDNYGYTF
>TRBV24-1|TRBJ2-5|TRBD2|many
TGTGCCACCAGTGCCACGCCCGGACTAGCGGGAGAATTACGAGAGACCCAGTACTTC
CATSATPGLAGELRETQYF
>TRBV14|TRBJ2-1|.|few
TGTGCCAGCAGCCAAGACCCCGGGACTTTCAATGAGCAGTTCTTC
CASSQDPGTFNEQFF
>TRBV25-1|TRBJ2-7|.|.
TGTGCCAGCAGTGACCCCTCGGTAGCAGGCAAGACCTACGAGCAGTACTTC
CASSDPSVAGKTYEQYF
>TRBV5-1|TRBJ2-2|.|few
TGCGCCAGCAGCTTTTCGGGCCTCTGGGACACCGGGGAGCTGTTTTTT
CASSFSGLWDTGELFF
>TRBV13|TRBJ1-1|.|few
TGTGCCAGCAGCTTAGGGGCAGGGGTTGTCACTGAAGCTTTCTTT
CASSLGAGVVTEAFF
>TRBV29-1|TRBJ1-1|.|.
TGCAGCGTTGGGGGGGTGTGGACTGAAGCTTTCTTT
CSVGGVWTEAFF
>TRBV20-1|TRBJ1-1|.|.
TGCAGTGCCCCTCGGGGGGCCCGAGACACTGAAGCTTTCTTT
CSAPRGARDTEAFF
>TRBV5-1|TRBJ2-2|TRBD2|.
TGCGCCAGCAGCTCAAATAGCGGGGGAGGCACCGGGGAGCTGTTTTTT
CASSSNSGGGTGELFF
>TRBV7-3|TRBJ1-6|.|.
TGTGCCAGCAGTCCAAATCCTAATTCACCCCTCCACTTT
CASSPNPNSPLHF
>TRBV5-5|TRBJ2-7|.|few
TGTGCCAGCAGCTTGGTGGGGTCCGCCGGGGGCTCCTACGAGCAGTACTTC
CASSLVGSAGGSYEQYF
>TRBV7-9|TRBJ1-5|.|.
TGTGCCAGCAGCTTAGAAGGGGAGCCCCAGCATTTT
CASSLEGEPQHF
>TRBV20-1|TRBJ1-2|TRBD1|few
TGCAGTGCTCTTCAGGGGGCCCACTATGGCTACACCTTC
CSALQGAHYGYTF
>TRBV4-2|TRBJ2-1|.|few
TGTGCCAGCAGCCAAGACGCGGGCTTCTCCTACAATGAGCAGTTCTTC
CASSQDAGFSYNEQFF
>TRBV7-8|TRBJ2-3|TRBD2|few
TGTGCCAGCAGCCCGAGATCGGGGGGGCCAACTAGCACAGATACGCAGTATTTT
CASSPRSGGPTSTDTQYF
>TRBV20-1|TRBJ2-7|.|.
TGCAGTGCTCATGGACAGCCCCTCTCCTACGAGCAGTACTTC
CSAHGQPLSYEQYF
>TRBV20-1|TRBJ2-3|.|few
TGCAGTGCTAGAGCACCCCGGGGACCCACAGATACGCAGTATTTT
CSARAPRGPTDTQYF
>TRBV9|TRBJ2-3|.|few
TGTGCCAGCAGCGTAGGTAATAGCGAATTAACAGATACGCAGTATTTT
CASSVGNSELTDTQYF
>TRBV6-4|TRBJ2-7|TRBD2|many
TGTGCCAGCAGTCAGGGACTAGCGCCTTCCTACGAGCAGTACTTC
CASSQGLAPSYEQYF
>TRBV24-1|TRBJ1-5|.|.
TGTGCCACCAGGGCTGGGGGCAATCAGCCCCAGCATTTT
CATRAGGNQPQHF
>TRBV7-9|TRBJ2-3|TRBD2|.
TGTGCCAGCAGCCTTCTCCTCACCGGGACTAGCAGCACAGATACGCAGTATTTT
CASSLLLTGTSSTDTQYF
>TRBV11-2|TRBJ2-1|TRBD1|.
TGTGCCAGCAGCTCAGTCCGCGACAGGGGCGTCAATGAGCAGTTCTTC
CASSSVRDRGVNEQFF
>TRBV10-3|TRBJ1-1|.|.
TGTGCCATCAGTGTGGCAGTGGGCACTGAAGCTTTCTTT
CAISVAVGTEAFF
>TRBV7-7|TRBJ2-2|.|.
TGTGCCAGCAGCTACAGCAGGGTAAAGAACACCGGGGAGCTGTTTTTT
CASSYSRVKNTGELFF
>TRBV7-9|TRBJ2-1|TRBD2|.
TGTGCCAGCAGCCTGGGACTAGGGGACTACAATGAGCAGTTCTTC
CASSLGLGDYNEQFF
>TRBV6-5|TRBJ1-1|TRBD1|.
TGTGCCAGCAAGCCCGGGACAGGGACTGAAGCTTTCTTT
CASKPGTGTEAFF
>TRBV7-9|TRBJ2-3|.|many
TGTGCCAGCAGCTTGCCTCGGGGAGCGGATACGCAGTATTTT
CASSLPRGADTQYF
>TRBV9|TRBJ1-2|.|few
TGTGCCAGCAGCGTAGAGCCTACAGGAGGTTATGGCTACACCTTC
CASSVEPTGGYGYTF
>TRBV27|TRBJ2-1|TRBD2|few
TGTGCCACGGCTATAGCGGGAAATCACAATGAGCAGTTCTTC
CATAIAGNHNEQFF
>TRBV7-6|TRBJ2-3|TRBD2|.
TGTGCCAGCAGTTTACTTAACGCGGGAGCCACAGATACGCAGTATTTT
CASSLLNAGATDTQYF
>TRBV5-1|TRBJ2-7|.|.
TGCGCCAGCAGCTTGGCCACGGGGATGAACGAGCAGTACTTC
CASSLATGMNEQYF
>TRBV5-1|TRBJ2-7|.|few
TGCGCCAGCAGCCGGGCCTTCGAGAATTACGAGCAGTACTTC
CASSRAFENYEQYF
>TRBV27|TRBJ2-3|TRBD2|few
TGTGCCAGCTACGGGAGGGGTACGCAGTATTTT
CASYGRGTQYF
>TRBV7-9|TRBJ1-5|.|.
TGTGCCAGCAGCTTAGGACAGATAAATCAGCCCCAGCATTTT
CASSLGQINQPQHF
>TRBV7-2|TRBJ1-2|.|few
TGTGCCAGCAGCTTGCCCCGGGACTCCTACACCTTC
CASSLPRDSYTF
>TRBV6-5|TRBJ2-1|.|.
TGTGCCAGCACCCCCCCCTCCTTGGGAGAGCAGTTCTTC
CASTPPSLGEQFF
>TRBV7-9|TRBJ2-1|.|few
TGTGCCAGCAGCGGGAGAGCGGAAGTCTCCTACAATGAGCAGTTCTTC
CASSGRAEVSYNEQFF
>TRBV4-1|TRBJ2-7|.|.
TGCGCCAGCAGCCAGTGGGACGGTAATACCTACGAGCAGTACTTC
CASSQWDGNTYEQYF
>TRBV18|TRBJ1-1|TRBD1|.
TGTGCCAGCTCACTTGGGACAGGGGGCGTCGGCACTGAAGCTTTCTTT
CASSLGTGGVGTEAFF
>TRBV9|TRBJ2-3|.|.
TGTGCCAGCAGCGTTCTTTCCTCTAGCACAGATACGCAGTATTTT
CASSVLSSSTDTQYF
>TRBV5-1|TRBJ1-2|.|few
TGCGCCAGCAGCTTGGACAGGGTGGGAGTTGGCTACACCTTC
CASSLDRVGVGYTF
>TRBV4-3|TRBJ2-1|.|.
TGCGCCAGCAGCCAAGAAGGCTGGAATGAGCAGTTCTTC
CASSQEGWNEQFF
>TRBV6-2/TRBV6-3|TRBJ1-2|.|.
TGTGCCAGCAGTTATCGGGACTGGAGCTATGGCTACACCTTC
CASSYRDWSYGYTF
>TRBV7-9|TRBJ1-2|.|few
TGTGCCAGCAGCCGAGGGGGTGCAGCGGATGGCTACACCTTC
CASSRGGAADGYTF
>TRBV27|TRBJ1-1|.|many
TGTGCCAGCAGTCCGCACAGGGTGAACACTGAAGCTTTCTTT
CASSPHRVNTEAFF
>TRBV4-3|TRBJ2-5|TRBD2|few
TGCGCCAGCAGCCAAAGGGGACTAGCGGGAGTTGGGGAGACCCAGTACTTC
CASSQRGLAGVGETQYF
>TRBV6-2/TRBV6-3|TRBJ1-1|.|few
TGTGCCAGCAGTTACCCCGGACCCGTATCTGAAGCTTTCTTT
CASSYPGPVSEAFF
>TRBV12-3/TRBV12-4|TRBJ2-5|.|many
TGTGCCAGCAGGCGGACAGCACAAGAGACCCAGTACTTC
CASRRTAQETQYF
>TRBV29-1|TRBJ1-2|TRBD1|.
TGCAGCGTTGATTATTGGGACAGGGAAAATGGTGGCTACACCTTC
CSVDYWDRENGGYTF
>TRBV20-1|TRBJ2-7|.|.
TGCAGTGCTAGAACCGGGACGGAGACTAGTGAGCAGTACTTC
CSARTGTETSEQYF
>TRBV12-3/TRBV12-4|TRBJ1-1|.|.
TGTGCCAGCAGTTCGCGGGATGAAGCTTTCTTT
CASSSRDEAFF
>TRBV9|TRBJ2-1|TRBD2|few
TGTGCCAGCTCCGAGTGGCCTAGCGGGGACAATGAGCAGTTCTTC
CASSEWPSGDNEQFF